These 20 T cell receptor beta chains originate from one sample sequenced in a study of blood T cell repertoires in COVID-19. Clones were read by immunoSEQ multiplex PCR, and TCRdb kept only the in-frame ones, dropping some. This table has some 66,000 clones, 86% appearing once. The specimen was peripheral blood. The receptors stem from a man aged 50 to 59 with active COVID-19.

In its sample, this clone was seen a few times. Other DNA sequences from this sample encode an identical CDR3 as well. The rearrangement uses TRBV4-2 and TRBJ2-1; the D gene is possibly TRBD2 (5 bases). With 3 bases removed from V and 4 bases from J, the gap between germline ends came to 19 bases. This CDR3 comprises 17 residues. Looked up from germline, CDR1 is LGHNA and CDR2 is YNFKEQ. The CDR3 loop reads CASSHPSGILLYNEQFF. The CDR3 bases are TGTGCCAGCAGCCATCCGTCCGGGATCCTACTTTACAATGAGCAGTTCTTC.

The chain combines TRBV6-5 with TRBJ2-3; 14 bases are shared with TRBD2. This CDR3 region has 15 residues. Germline-derived CDR1 and CDR2 are MNHEY and SVGAGI. V dropped 5 bases and J dropped 6; count of bases not matched to a gene: 4. This CDR3 is CASSRTSGGQDTQYF. The CDR3 DNA sequence: TGTGCCAGCAGTCGGACTAGCGGGGGGCAGGATACGCAGTATTTT.

The chain links TRBV6-2 or TRBV6-3 to TRBJ2-5; 12 bases are a match to TRBD2. Trimming at V came to 5 bases and at J to 4 bases, leaving 11 bases not matched to a gene. The length of the CDR3 is 17 residues. Germline V CDR1 and CDR2: MNHEY, SVGEGT. CDR3 sequence reads: CASSTGTSGPGGETQYF. CDR3 in DNA: TGTGCCAGCAGTACCGGGACTAGCGGGCCCGGGGGAGAGACCCAGTACTTC.

This clone was observed a handful of times. This rearrangement joins TRBV19 to TRBJ1-5, with D possibly TRBD1 on 6 matching bases. V was cut by 5 bases and J by 6 bases, with 14 bases left in between. Germline lookup yields CDR1 LNHDA and CDR2 SQIVND (reference sequence). The CDR3 is 14 amino acids. The CDR3 is CASSAQGWGQPQHF. The CDR3 DNA sequence: TGTGCCAGTAGTGCACAGGGCTGGGGTCAGCCCCAGCATTTT.

The count of this clone is one. The chain has TRBV7-3 and TRBJ2-3, with D tentatively TRBD2 (5 bases). Per germline, CDR1 SGHTA and CDR2 FQGTGA. The CDR3 is 16 residues long. V lost 1 base and J lost 2, with 13 bases in between. CDR3 amino acids: CASSLNGAGLTDTQYF. CDR3 DNA sequence: TGTGCCAGCAGCTTAAACGGTGCGGGTCTCACAGATACGCAGTATTTT. The whole variable domain, filled in from reference TRBV7-3 and TRBJ2-3, reads GAGVSQTPSNKVTEKGKYVELRCDPISGHTALYWYRQSLGQGPEFLIYFQGTGAADDSGLPNDRFFAVRPEGSVSTLKIQRTERGDSAVYLCASSLNGAGLTDTQYFGPGTRLTVL.

V usage is TRBV18 and J usage is TRBJ2-4; 10 bases align to TRBD1. The CDR3 covers 15 residues. J lost 7 bases, V lost 6 bases, and 9 bases had no gene match. The germline V gene encodes CDR1 KGHSH and CDR2 LQKENI. The CDR3 DNA reads TGTGCCAGCTCGCCCCTTGACAGGGGGCGGAACATTCAGTACTTC. As protein: CASSPLDRGRNIQYF. Complete variable domain (other parts from reference TRBV18 and TRBJ2-4): NAGVMQNPRHLVRRRGQEARLRCSPMKGHSHVYWYRQLPEEGLKFMVYLQKENIIDESGMPKERFSAEFPKEGPSILRIQQVVRGDSAAYFCASSPLDRGRNIQYFGAGTRLSVL.

The chain couples TRBV19 to TRBJ2-1; 7 positions agree with TRBD1. Per the germline V gene, CDR1 is LNHDA and CDR2 is SQIVND (reference sequence). Unmatched junction bases numbered 15, after V lost 10 bases and J lost 9 bases. This CDR3 has 14 residues. CDR3 nucleotides: TGTGCCACTCTAGACCTTATACAGGGGTCTGAGCAGTTCTTC. It yields the protein CATLDLIQGSEQFF.

This clone turned up a few times. V usage is TRBV15 and J usage is TRBJ1-4; the D is unclear. Germline V gene lookup returns CDR1 LNHNV and CDR2 YYDKDF (reference sequence). CDR3 length: 15 residues. The ends were cut back, 1 base at V and 7 bases at J, with 13 bases in the middle. CDR3 bases: TGTGCCACCAGCAGAGCTCGGGAGGGAACTGAAAAACTGTTTTTT. Translated: CATSRAREGTEKLFF.

As DNA, the CDR3 is TGTGCCACTGGGGCCGTCATTAATCAGCCCCAGCATTTT. Translating gives CATGAVINQPQHF. The chain links TRBV15 to TRBJ1-5; D is perhaps TRBD1 (5 bases). Trimming pared 9 bases from V and 4 bases from J, leaving 13 bases between. CDR1 and CDR2 from the germline V gene are LNHNV and YYDKDF (reference sequence). The CDR3 contains 13 residues.

The CDR3 nucleotides read TGCAGTGCGAGTAGAGGACATCGTTTGAACTATGGCTACACCTTC. This sequence encodes CSASRGHRLNYGYTF. The chain is built from TRBV20-1 and TRBJ1-2; the D gene is possibly TRBD1 (5 bases). Germline V gene lookup returns CDR1 DFQATT and CDR2 SNEGSKA (reference sequence). The ends were cut back, 6 bases at V and 2 bases at J, with 19 bases in the middle. This CDR3 comprises 15 residues.

The gene calls are TRBV6-5 and TRBJ1-6; D gene uncertain. The CDR3 runs 14 residues. CDR1 is MNHEY, CDR2 SVGAGI, per germline. Trimming removed 6 bases at V and 7 bases at J, with 13 bases between. The CDR3 reads CASSLRGSNSPLHF. The CDR3 DNA is TGTGCCAGCAGCCTTAGAGGATCCAATTCACCCCTCCACTTT.

The chain's CDR3 is CSASRGGSTDTQYF. In nucleotides, the CDR3 is TGCAGTGCTAGTCGCGGAGGGAGCACAGATACGCAGTATTTT. V is TRBV20-1 and J is TRBJ2-3; maybe TRBD2 (6 bases). The V gene's germline CDR1 is DFQATT and CDR2 SNEGSKA (reference sequence). This CDR3 is built from 14 residues. The V and J ends lost 3 bases and 0 bases respectively, with 10 bases between them.

The rearrangement links TRBV6-5 to TRBJ2-7; D might be TRBD2 (5 bases). This CDR3 comprises 14 residues. The V and J ends lost 6 bases and 5 bases respectively, with 17 bases between them. Per germline, CDR1 MNHEY and CDR2 SVGAGI. Written as DNA, the CDR3 is TGTGCCAGCAGACGAAGATCGGTCGGGGACGAGCAGTACTTC. It is translated as CASRRRSVGDEQYF.

The chain is built from TRBV3-1 (or the pseudogene TRBV3-2) and TRBJ2-3; 16 positions match TRBD2. This CDR3 is 18 amino acids long. Trimming cost V 4 bases and J 8 bases; bases outside gene matches: 12. Germline V lookup: CDR1 LGHDT, CDR2 YNNKEL (reference sequence). The CDR3 DNA sequence: TGTGCCAGCAGCCGGGTTCCGGGACTAGCGGGGGGGCAAAGTACGCAGTATTTT. It is translated as CASSRVPGLAGGQSTQYF.

This chain connects TRBV7-2 to TRBJ1-6, with D tentatively TRBD1 (5 bases). The CDR3 length is 14 residues. CDR1 is SGHTA and CDR2 is FQGNSA in the germline V gene. V gave up 0 bases and J gave up 13 bases, with 13 bases separating them. The CDR3, as DNA: TGTGCCAGCAGCTTAGCCGGGATCCGGGGGCCCCTCCACTTT. Translated, it gives CASSLAGIRGPLHF.

V and J are TRBV6-5 and TRBJ2-1; 14 bases fit TRBD2. Germline V CDR1 and CDR2: MNHEY, SVGAGI. The CDR3 has 15 residues. The V and J ends lost 0 bases and 13 bases, in that order; junction bases with no gene match: 5. In DNA form, the CDR3 reads TGTGCCAGCAGTTACTCGAGCGGACTAGCGGGGGGACAGTTCTTC. Protein product: CASSYSSGLAGGQFF.

The chain joins TRBV7-6 to TRBJ2-5, with 8 bases aligning to TRBD2. The V and J ends lost 4 bases and 1 base, in that order; junction bases with no gene match: 5. Germline V gene lookup returns CDR1 SGHVS and CDR2 FNYEAQ. The CDR3 has 15 residues. CDR3 loop: CASSYLAGPQETQYF. DNA for the CDR3: TGTGCCAGCAGCTACCTAGCGGGTCCCCAAGAGACCCAGTACTTC.

This rearrangement joins TRBV25-1 to TRBJ1-4; 8 positions match TRBD1. V lost 4 bases, J lost 7 bases, and 8 bases stayed unmatched. The CDR3 is 15 amino acids. Germline V gene sequence: CDR1 MGHDK, CDR2 SYGVNS. The CDR3, as DNA: TGTGCCAGCAGTGCTTCACAGGGGGGGGGTGAAAAACTGTTTTTT. Protein: CASSASQGGGEKLFF.

The chain uses TRBV11-2 and TRBJ2-7, with 12 bases matching TRBD1. Germline CDR1 is SGHAT and CDR2 is FQNNGV. Trimming removed 5 bases from V and 7 bases from J; junction bases left unmatched: 9. CDR3 length equals 15 residues. DNA for the CDR3: TGTGCCAGCAGCACATACTCGGGACAGGGGGCAGAGCAGTACTTC. Translation: CASSTYSGQGAEQYF.

The V call is TRBV3-1 (or the pseudogene TRBV3-2), the J call TRBJ1-4; TRBD1 is a possible D gene (5 bases). The V gene lost 4 bases and the J gene lost 8 bases, with 11 bases spanning the gap. Germline assignment: CDR1 LGHDT and CDR2 YNNKEL (reference sequence). CDR3 size: 13 residues. The CDR3 sequence: CASSLRGSEKLFF. CDR3 in DNA: TGTGCCAGCAGCCTGCGGGGCAGCGAAAAACTGTTTTTT.